This T cell receptor (beta chain) was identified in a study of Ad26.COV2.S vaccination and SARS-CoV-2 variants (dated by TCRdb to about 2021). General notes on the study: Vaccine-arm donors came from COV1001, a multicentre, randomized, double-blind, placebo-controlled phase I-IIa trial of Ad26.COV2.S in healthy adults. Trial participants were randomized into five groups of five, in which low-dose or high-dose Ad26.COV2.S was given once or twice, or placebo was given on both occasions. Sequencing of the TCRbeta repertoire served to evaluate the specificity and breadth of SARS-CoV-2-reactive T cell receptors following Ad26.COV2.S vaccination. The TCR-sequenced set comprised approximately 30 samples: roughly 19 Ad26.COV2.S vaccine recipients, 5 placebo recipients and 8 SARS-CoV-2 convalescent individuals. Ad26.COV2.S was administered intramuscularly at 5 x 10^10 or 1 x 10^11 viral particles, either as a single shot or as two shots given 56 days apart. Blinding of investigators to trial group allocation was maintained during experiments and outcome assessment. Results and caveats for the whole study, not just this receptor: The study lacked the statistical power to compare responses across vaccine doses or regimens. After vaccination, spike-specific CD8+ and CD4+ T cell responses were reported to show substantial breadth. Vaccine and placebo recipients had similar non-spike TCR breadth, a finding consistent with the vaccine containing only spike. Spike-specific TCR breadth was higher in Ad26.COV2.S recipients than in placebo recipients (P = 0.0014). According to the authors, total T cell responses may have been underestimated by the TCR breadth and depth analyses.

This specimen's treatment or condition label, per the study, means: roughly 19 received Ad26.COV2.S at low or high dose, single or two shots; roughly five received placebo; per-sample allocation not given. For vaccine and placebo recipients, the sequenced repertoires came from samples collected on day 63 after the first injection. Between 29 July and 7 August 2020, Cohort 1b enrolled about 27 adults aged 18-55 years at one site in Boston, USA. Ad26.COV2.S was a replication-incompetent adenovirus type 26 vector expressing a prefusion-stabilized SARS-CoV-2 spike protein from the original Wuhan strain. The immunoSEQ Assay was used to sequence TCRbeta CDR3 regions. After extraction, genomic DNA underwent amplification by bias-controlled multiplex PCR, followed by high-throughput sequencing. On the study's bioinformatics: To quantify the absolute abundance of every unique TCRbeta CDR3 region, sequences were collapsed and filtered. T cell fraction was estimated by normalizing TCRbeta template counts to usable DNA, with usable DNA measured through amplification of reference genes found in all nucleated cells. Repertoire TCRs were annotated as SARS-CoV-2-specific by exact matching of V gene, CDR3 amino acid sequence and J gene to a known reactive TCR set. The reference SARS-CoV-2 TCR set was derived from MIRA and filtered for enrichment in COVID-19-positive ImmuneCODE repertoires, a step that removed public or cross-reactive TCRs. Drawing on the MIRA antigens, annotated TCRs were analysed further at the level of specific ORF or position within ORF. Breadth was defined as the number of annotated unique rearrangements divided by the total number of unique productive rearrangements, and depth was defined as the summed frequency of the annotated unique rearrangements. Two-sided Wilcoxon rank-sum tests were used to compare TCR breadth between groups. TCRdb took this table from immuneACCESS and kept in-frame rearrangements with V and J called. Such tables lack part of the clones; where checked against another copy, unresolved V genes explain under half of the gap, and the rest is unexplained. That table supplies the V and J calls and clone size; D and trimming were determined from the DNA. In all, the sample holds roughly 320,000 clones, and just over 85% of those were seen once. 1.9% of the sample is taken by the ten largest.

Remarks on this clone: Its binding antigen is unknown. There are no base qualities to consult, and no much larger clone falls within one base.

The CDR3 runs 17 residues from the cysteine to the phenylalanine. Only the CDR3 portion is preserved as DNA: 51 bases, with reading frame beginning at the first base. Via the germline V gene, CDR1 is SGHTA and CDR2 FQGNSA. The junction carries 13 bases between V and J, which are trimmed by 1 base and 0 bases respectively. Rearrangement joined TRBV7-2 to TRBJ2-1, with no D gene named confidently. The source is a person between 18 and 59 years old who received the Ad26.COV2.S COVID-19 vaccine or a placebo. The sample in question was peripheral blood, obtained in a trial of Ad26.COV2.S vaccine versus placebo. The CDR3 is CASSLVSRSSSYNEQFF. In nucleotides, the sequence is TGTGCCAGCAGCTTAGTTTCCCGGTCTAGCTCCTACAATGAGCAGTTCTTC.